A single sample gave rise to the 29 T cell receptor beta chains below, sequenced in a study of CD8+ T cells in alopecia areata. Extraction and reverse transcription of RNA yielded cDNA as the sequencing template. Data came from immunoSEQ multiplex PCR; TCRdb stores just in-frame clones and leaves some out. Of about 150,000 clones listed, 85% to 90% are singletons. This sample comprised CD8+ T cells sorted from blood, obtained at week 0. These receptors were obtained from a human donor with alopecia areata.

V usage is TRBV7-3 and J usage is TRBJ2-7, with 12 nucleotides matching TRBD1. The CDR3 runs to 14 residues. Germline CDR1 and CDR2: SGHTA and FQGTGA. V lost 5 bases to trimming and J lost 6 bases; unmatched junction nucleotides: 5. DNA for the CDR3: TGTGCCAGCAGCCCCGGGACAGGGGGCACCGAGCAGTACTTC. Protein sequence: CASSPGTGGTEQYF.

This chain connects TRBV7-9 to TRBJ1-1; TRBD1 matches 7 bases. Germline loops: CDR1 SEHNR, CDR2 FQNEAQ (reference sequence). The V and J ends lost 10 bases and 11 bases, in that order; junction bases with no gene match: 13. The CDR3 extends over 12 amino acids. CDR3 DNA: TGTGCCACAACTCGACCGACAGGGAACGCTTTCTTT. This encodes CATTRPTGNAFF.

The chain carries TRBV5-1 and TRBJ2-7; 10 nucleotides agree with TRBD1. The trim removed 4 bases at V and 7 bases at J, leaving 8 bases unmatched. Per the germline V gene, CDR1 is SGHRS and CDR2 is YFSETQ. The CDR3 contains 14 residues. CDR3 DNA: TGCGCCAGCAGCCCCGGGACAGGGGCAGGGGAGCAGTACTTC. Translated: CASSPGTGAGEQYF.

The V call is TRBV27, the J call TRBJ1-2; D is unclear. Germline CDR1 MNHEY, CDR2 SMNVEV (reference sequence). The CDR3 runs 13 residues. Trimming took off 5 bases at V and 3 bases at J, with 10 bases between the two ends. The DNA for the CDR3 is TGTGCCAGCAGTCCAACCCCCGACTATGGCTACACCTTC. It specifies CASSPTPDYGYTF.

This CDR3 is CASSALKDAPNEKLFF. As DNA, the CDR3 is TGTGCCAGCAGCGCGTTGAAGGATGCTCCTAATGAAAAACTGTTTTTT. The chain joins TRBV9 to TRBJ1-4, with D hard to call. Trimming shortened V by 3 bases and J by 3 bases, and 15 bases separated the two germline ends. Germline V CDR1 and CDR2: SGDLS, YYNGEE. The CDR3 is 16 amino acids. The full variable domain, rest sourced from reference TRBV9 and TRBJ1-4, is DSGVTQTPKHLITATGQRVTLRCSPRSGDLSVYWYQQSLDQGLQFLIQYYNGEERAKGNILERFSAQQFPDLHSELNLSSLELGDSALYFCASSALKDAPNEKLFFGSGTQLSVL.

The chain couples TRBV29-1 to TRBJ2-1; D remains ambiguous. The CDR3 runs 14 residues. With 1 base removed from V and 1 base from J, the gap between germline ends came to 8 bases. Germline V CDR1 and CDR2: SQVTM, ANQGSEA. CDR3 nucleotide sequence: TGCAGCGTTGAAGGTCAGAAATCCTACAATGAGCAGTTCTTC. Translating it yields CSVEGQKSYNEQFF.

The chain employs TRBV5-6 and TRBJ2-7; tentative D call: TRBD2 (6 bases). The germline V and J ends were trimmed by 6 bases and 5 bases, with 18 bases remaining between them. CDR1 and CDR2 (germline): SGHDT, YYEEEE. CDR3 size: 14 residues. The CDR3 sequence is CASTLAPGDHEQYF. The CDR3 nucleotides are TGTGCCAGCACCCTAGCACCGGGAGACCACGAGCAGTACTTC.

The chain employs TRBV28 and TRBJ2-7; 8 bases map to TRBD1. Unmatched junction bases numbered 4, after V lost 3 bases and J lost 0 bases. Looked up from germline, CDR1 is MDHEN and CDR2 is SYDVKM. The CDR3 extends over 15 amino acids. The CDR3 DNA sequence: TGTGCCAGCAGTTTTCGGACAGGGATCTCCTACGAGCAGTACTTC. Translation gives CASSFRTGISYEQYF.

This chain connects TRBV6-5 to TRBJ2-3, with a weak D call TRBD1 (6 bases). Trimming left V 2 bases short and J 2 bases short, with 14 bases between. Germline loops: CDR1 MNHEY, CDR2 SVGAGI. The CDR3 sequence is 16 residues long. The CDR3 protein is CASSYLGGSLTDTQYF. The CDR3 bases are TGTGCCAGCAGTTACCTTGGGGGCTCCCTCACAGATACGCAGTATTTT.

The chain couples TRBV27 to TRBJ2-3; TRBD1 or TRBD2 may be the D gene (5 bases each). V shed 6 bases and J shed 5 bases, with 21 bases lying between them. From germline, CDR1 is MNHEY and CDR2 SMNVEV (reference sequence). This CDR3 region has 16 residues. The chain's CDR3 is CASSPTLGTLLDTQYF. The CDR3 nucleotides are TGTGCCAGCAGCCCTACACTAGGGACCCTTCTAGATACGCAGTATTTT.

The CDR3 spells CASSLGQNTDTQYF. The CDR3 DNA reads as TGTGCCAGCAGCTTAGGACAGAACACAGATACGCAGTATTTT. The chain recombines TRBV7-2 with TRBJ2-3, with D tentatively TRBD1 (5 bases). The CDR3 totals 14 residues. Germline V gene lookup returns CDR1 SGHTA and CDR2 FQGNSA. The V and J ends lost 1 base and 2 bases respectively, with 7 bases between them.

The chain combines TRBV6-1 with TRBJ1-5; D remains ambiguous. The CDR3 loop spans 15 amino acids. V lost 7 bases, J lost 0 bases, and 13 bases lay in between. Germline V CDR1 and CDR2: MNHNS, SASEGT. The DNA for the CDR3 is TGTGCCAGCATCCCAGGCAGCTATAGCAATCAGCCCCAGCATTTT. Translated: CASIPGSYSNQPQHF.

The chain links TRBV4-1 to TRBJ2-7, with D possibly matching TRBD2 (5 bases). V shed 5 bases and J shed 3 bases, with 17 bases lying between them. This CDR3 contains 15 residues. From germline, CDR1 is MGHRA and CDR2 YSYEKL. CDR3 sequence: CASSMEGRGRYEQYF. In DNA form, the CDR3 reads TGCGCCAGCAGCATGGAAGGGAGAGGGCGCTACGAGCAGTACTTC.

This clone was observed at least ten times. The gene calls are TRBV27 and TRBJ2-2; tentatively, D is TRBD2 (5 bases). The CDR3 spans 12 residues. V was clipped by 8 bases and J by 8 bases, with 12 bases between them. Germline V gene sequence: CDR1 MNHEY, CDR2 SMNVEV (reference sequence). CDR3 region: CASQQRGGELFF. In nucleotides, the CDR3 is TGTGCCAGCCAACAACGAGGGGGGGAGCTGTTTTTT.

The rearrangement joins TRBV2 to TRBJ1-1; D gene uncertain. This CDR3 comprises 14 residues. The ends were cut back, 6 bases at V and 4 bases at J, with 15 bases in the middle. The germline V gene encodes CDR1 SNHLY and CDR2 FYNNEI. CDR3 region: CASSGPRGLTEAFF. The CDR3 DNA reads as TGTGCCAGCAGCGGACCCCGCGGGCTCACTGAAGCTTTCTTT. The full variable domain, with the rest looked up from reference TRBV2 and TRBJ1-1, is EPEVTQTPSHQVTQMGQEVILRCVPISNHLYFYWYRQILGQKVEFLVSFYNNEISEKSEIFDDQFSVERPDGSNFTLKIRSTKLEDSAMYFCASSGPRGLTEAFFGQGTRLTVV.

V and J are TRBV30 and TRBJ2-2; possibly TRBD1 for D (6 bases). V was shortened by 5 bases and J by 4 bases, with 17 bases between the two germline ends. The CDR3 totals 15 residues. Per germline, CDR1 GTSNPN and CDR2 SVGIG (reference sequence). This CDR3 reads CAWEIPGHPTGELFF. CDR3 in DNA: TGTGCCTGGGAAATTCCGGGACACCCCACCGGGGAGCTGTTTTTT. The full variable domain, its missing parts supplied by reference TRBV30 and TRBJ2-2, is SQTIHQWPATLVQPVGSPLSLECTVEGTSNPNLYWYRQAAGRGLQLLFYSVGIGQISSEVPQNLSASRPQDRQFILSSKKLLLSDSGFYLCAWEIPGHPTGELFFGEGSRLTVL.

The J gene is TRBJ2-3, the V gene TRBV6-4, with a tentative D call TRBD1 (6 bases). The germline V gene has CDR1 MRHNA and CDR2 SNTAGT. The CDR3 contains 14 residues. V shed 7 bases and J shed 1 base, with 12 bases lying between them. The CDR3 DNA is TGTGCCAGCACCCCAGGGGTCGGCACAGATACGCAGTATTTT. It is translated as CASTPGVGTDTQYF.

V is TRBV5-1 and J is TRBJ2-7; D remains unclear. The V end lost 0 bases, the J end lost 6 bases, and 4 bases lay between the germline ends. The CDR3 runs to 11 residues. Germline assignment: CDR1 SGHRS and CDR2 YFSETQ. CDR3 coding DNA: TGCGCCAGCAGCTTGGAGTCCGAGCAGTACTTC. This translates into CASSLESEQYF.

The rearrangement uses TRBV14 and TRBJ2-5; 11 bases line up with TRBD2. V lost 4 bases and J lost 0; bases outside the gene matches: 4. The length of the CDR3 is 16 residues. Germline-derived CDR1 and CDR2 are SGHDN and FVKESK. The CDR3 is CASSLGLAGYQETQYF. The CDR3 nucleotides read TGTGCCAGCAGCCTTGGACTAGCGGGTTACCAAGAGACCCAGTACTTC.

The rearrangement links TRBV2 to TRBJ2-7; 14 bases are a match to TRBD2. The CDR3 length is 16 residues. The germline V gene has CDR1 SNHLY and CDR2 FYNNEI. Losses at the gene ends were 8 bases for V and 0 bases for J; bases not matched to a gene: 6. Here the CDR3 reads CASRRTSGRSSYEQYF. CDR3 nucleotides: TGTGCCAGCCGGAGGACTAGCGGGAGGAGCTCCTACGAGCAGTACTTC.

This clone was seen once. This chain links TRBV30 with TRBJ2-1; TRBD2 might be the D (5 bases). There are 15 residues in the CDR3. Germline V gives CDR1 GTSNPN, CDR2 SVGIG (reference sequence). V lost 3 bases, J lost 0 bases, and 12 bases lay in between. In nucleotides, the CDR3 is TGTGCCTGGAGGTCCGGACTTAGCTCCTACAATGAGCAGTTCTTC. Amino acid sequence: CAWRSGLSSYNEQFF.

The rearrangement links TRBV9 to TRBJ2-7; weak D call: TRBD2 (6 bases). The germline gives CDR1 SGDLS, CDR2 YYNGEE. There are 15 residues in the CDR3. Trimming removed 2 bases from V and 5 bases from J, with 17 bases in between. CDR3: CASSVAGHSGDEQYF. The CDR3 nucleotides are TGTGCCAGCAGCGTGGCGGGGCACTCGGGGGACGAGCAGTACTTC.

The chain is built from TRBV15 and TRBJ2-1; 10 bases match TRBD2. Per germline, CDR1 LNHNV and CDR2 YYDKDF (reference sequence). The CDR3 is 14 amino acids. V shed 3 bases and J 7 bases; nucleotides not matched to a gene: 3. The CDR3 protein is CATSSSSGSNEQFF. The CDR3 nucleotides are TGTGCCACCAGCAGCTCTAGCGGGAGTAATGAGCAGTTCTTC. The full variable domain, completed using reference TRBV15 and TRBJ2-1, is DAMVIQNPRYQVTQFGKPVTLSCSQTLNHNVMYWYQQKSSQAPKLLFHYYDKDFNNEADTPDNFQSRRPNTSFCFLDIRSPGLGDTAMYLCATSSSSGSNEQFFGPGTRLTVL.

The chain carries TRBV6-5 and TRBJ1-5; D is possibly TRBD1 (5 bases). CDR1 and CDR2 (germline): MNHEY, SVGAGI. The CDR3 spans 16 residues. The V end was cut by 3 bases, the J end by 5 bases, with 17 bases between. The CDR3 reads CASSYESARGYQPQHF. CDR3 DNA: TGTGCCAGCAGTTATGAGAGTGCTAGGGGTTATCAGCCCCAGCATTTT.

The chain uses TRBV6-1 and TRBJ1-5; D is possibly TRBD1 (5 bases). The germline V gene has CDR1 MNHNS and CDR2 SASEGT. The CDR3 sequence is 15 residues long. The ends were cut back, 2 bases at V and 1 base at J, with 9 bases in the middle. The CDR3, as DNA: TGTGCCAGCAGTGAACTGGGGGACAGCAATCAGCCCCAGCATTTT. Its translation is CASSELGDSNQPQHF.

This rearrangement joins TRBV6-1 to TRBJ2-4, with D perhaps matching TRBD1 (5 bases). Germline CDR1 reads MNHNS; CDR2 reads SASEGT. V dropped 2 bases and J dropped 7 bases, with 15 bases sitting between them. The CDR3 totals 15 residues. DNA of the CDR3: TGTGCCAGCAGTGAAACGGCAGGGTGGGCCAACATTCAGTACTTC. Its translation is CASSETAGWANIQYF.

The gene calls are TRBV23-1 and TRBJ2-7; TRBD2 is a possible D gene (6 bases). TRBV23-1 has ORF status, its function being uncertain. This CDR3 region has 16 residues. V lost 0 bases and J lost 3, with 15 bases in between. The CDR3 spells CASSQSEGTGDYEQYF. The DNA of the CDR3 is TGCGCCAGCAGTCAATCGGAGGGGACTGGGGACTACGAGCAGTACTTC.

V is TRBV5-6 and J is TRBJ2-1; D not resolved. The CDR3 loop spans 12 amino acids. Germline CDR1 SGHDT, CDR2 YYEEEE. The V end was cut by 0 bases, the J end by 9 bases, with 7 bases between. CDR3 loop: CASSLGSGEQFF. CDR3 nucleotide sequence: TGTGCCAGCAGCTTGGGGTCCGGTGAGCAGTTCTTC.

This clone has just one count. This chain joins TRBV7-4 and TRBJ1-1; D is unclear. CDR1 and CDR2 (germline): SGHVT, SQSDAQ. V gave up 1 base and J gave up 5 bases, with 23 bases separating them. This CDR3 contains 18 residues. Here the CDR3 reads CASSLDWIPGLRGTEAFF. CDR3 in DNA: TGTGCCAGCAGCTTAGATTGGATTCCTGGGCTTCGAGGGACTGAAGCTTTCTTT.